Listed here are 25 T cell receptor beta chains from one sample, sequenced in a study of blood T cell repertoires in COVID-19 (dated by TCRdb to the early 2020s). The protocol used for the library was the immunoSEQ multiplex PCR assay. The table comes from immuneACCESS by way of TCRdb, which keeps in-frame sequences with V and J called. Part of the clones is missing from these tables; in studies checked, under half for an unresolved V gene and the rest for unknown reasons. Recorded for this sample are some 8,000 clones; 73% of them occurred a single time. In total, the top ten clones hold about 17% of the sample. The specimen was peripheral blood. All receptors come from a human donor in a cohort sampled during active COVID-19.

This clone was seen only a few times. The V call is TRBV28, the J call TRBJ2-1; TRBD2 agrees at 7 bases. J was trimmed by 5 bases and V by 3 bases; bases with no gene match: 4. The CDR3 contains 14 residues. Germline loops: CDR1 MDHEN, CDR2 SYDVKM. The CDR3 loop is CASSFISGHNEQFF. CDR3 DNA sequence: TGTGCCAGCAGTTTTATTAGCGGGCACAATGAGCAGTTCTTC. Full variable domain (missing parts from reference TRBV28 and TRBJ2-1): DVKVTQSSRYLVKRTGEKVFLECVQDMDHENMFWYRQDPGLGLRLIYFSYDVKMKEKGDIPEGYSVSREKKERFSLILESASTNQTSMYLCASSFISGHNEQFFGPGTRLTVL.

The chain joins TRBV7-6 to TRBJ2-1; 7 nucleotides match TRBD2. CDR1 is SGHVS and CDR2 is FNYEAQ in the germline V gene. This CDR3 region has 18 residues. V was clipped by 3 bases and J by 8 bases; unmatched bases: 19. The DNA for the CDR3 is TGTGCCAGCAGCTTGGTGGCAGGAGTCGGCGGGAGTAACCATGAGCAGTTCTTC. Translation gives CASSLVAGVGGSNHEQFF.

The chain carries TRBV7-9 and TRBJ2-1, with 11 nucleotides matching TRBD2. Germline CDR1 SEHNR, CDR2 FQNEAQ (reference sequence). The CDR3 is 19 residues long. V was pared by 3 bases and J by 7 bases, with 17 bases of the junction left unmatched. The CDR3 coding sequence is TGTGCCAGCAGCTTTGTATCCACGTTTAGCGGGAGGGCAGTAAATGAGCAGTTCTTC. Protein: CASSFVSTFSGRAVNEQFF.

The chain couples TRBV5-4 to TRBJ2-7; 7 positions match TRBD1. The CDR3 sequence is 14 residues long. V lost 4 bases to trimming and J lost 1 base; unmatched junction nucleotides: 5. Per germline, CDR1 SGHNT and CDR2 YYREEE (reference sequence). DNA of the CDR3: TGTGCCAGCAGCCAAAGGGACAGTTCCTACGAGCAGTACTTC. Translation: CASSQRDSSYEQYF.

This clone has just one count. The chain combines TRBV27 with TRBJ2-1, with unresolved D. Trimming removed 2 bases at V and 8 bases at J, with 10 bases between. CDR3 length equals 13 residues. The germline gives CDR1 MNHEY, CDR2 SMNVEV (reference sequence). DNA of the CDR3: TGTGCCAGCAGTTTAGGCAGTGGAGATGAGCAGTTCTTC. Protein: CASSLGSGDEQFF.

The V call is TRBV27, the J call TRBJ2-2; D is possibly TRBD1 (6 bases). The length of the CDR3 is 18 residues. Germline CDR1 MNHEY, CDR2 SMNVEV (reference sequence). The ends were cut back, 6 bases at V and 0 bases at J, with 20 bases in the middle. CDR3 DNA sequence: TGTGCCAGCAGCCCGGTGCCGACAGGCATCCCGAACACCGGGGAGCTGTTTTTT. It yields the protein CASSPVPTGIPNTGELFF.

Written as DNA, the CDR3 is TGCGCCAGCAGCGAAAAAACTACTAGCGGGAGGGGCGGGGAGCTGTTTTTT. Its translation is CASSEKTTSGRGGELFF. The chain recombines TRBV4-1 with TRBJ2-2, with 13 bases that match TRBD2. In germline, CDR1 is MGHRA, CDR2 YSYEKL. This CDR3 has 17 residues. The ends lost 5 bases at V and 7 bases at J; junction bases unmatched: 10.

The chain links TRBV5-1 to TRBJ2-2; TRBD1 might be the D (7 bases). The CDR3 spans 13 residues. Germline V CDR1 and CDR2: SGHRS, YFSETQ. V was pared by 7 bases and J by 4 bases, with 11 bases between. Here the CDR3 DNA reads TGCGCCAGCGGAGGGACAGCCACCGGGGAGCTGTTTTTT. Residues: CASGGTATGELFF.

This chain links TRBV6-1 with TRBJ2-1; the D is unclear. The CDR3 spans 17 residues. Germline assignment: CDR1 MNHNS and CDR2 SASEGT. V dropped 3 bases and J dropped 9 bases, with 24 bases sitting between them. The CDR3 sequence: CASSDPRHLLVHGEQFF. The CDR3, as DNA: TGTGCCAGCAGTGATCCCCGCCACTTGCTAGTTCATGGTGAGCAGTTCTTC.

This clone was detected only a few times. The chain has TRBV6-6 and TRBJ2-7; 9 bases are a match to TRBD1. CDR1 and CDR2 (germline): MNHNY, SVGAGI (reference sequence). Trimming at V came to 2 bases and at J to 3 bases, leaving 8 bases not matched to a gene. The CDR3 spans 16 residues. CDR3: CASSYPAGQGRYEQYF. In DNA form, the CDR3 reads TGTGCCAGCAGTTACCCGGCGGGACAGGGTCGCTACGAGCAGTACTTC.

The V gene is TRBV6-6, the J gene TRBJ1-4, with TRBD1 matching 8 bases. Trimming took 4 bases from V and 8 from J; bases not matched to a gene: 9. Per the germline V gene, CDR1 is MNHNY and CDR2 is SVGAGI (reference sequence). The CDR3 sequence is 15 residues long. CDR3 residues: CASSSSTGAREKLFF. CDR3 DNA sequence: TGTGCCAGCAGTTCATCGACAGGGGCACGGGAAAAACTGTTTTTT.

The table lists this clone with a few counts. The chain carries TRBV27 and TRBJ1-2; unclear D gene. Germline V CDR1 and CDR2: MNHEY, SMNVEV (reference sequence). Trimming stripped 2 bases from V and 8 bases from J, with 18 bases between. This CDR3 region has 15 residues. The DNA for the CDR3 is TGTGCCAGCAGTTTAAAGTTGGGAGGGTTGGGCGGCTACACCTTC. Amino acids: CASSLKLGGLGGYTF.

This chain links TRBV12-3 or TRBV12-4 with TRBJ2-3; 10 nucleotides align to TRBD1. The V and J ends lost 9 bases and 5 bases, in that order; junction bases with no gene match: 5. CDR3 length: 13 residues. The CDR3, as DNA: TGTGCCAGTAGGGACAGGGGAAGAGATACGCAGTATTTT. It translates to CASRDRGRDTQYF.

In DNA form, the CDR3 reads TGTGCCAGCAGCCAGCGTCCCGGGACTAGCGGGAGCACAGATACGCAGTATTTT. It specifies CASSQRPGTSGSTDTQYF. The chain links TRBV7-2 to TRBJ2-3, with 12 nucleotides matching TRBD2. J gave up 0 bases and V 5 bases, and 9 bases lay outside the gene matches. There are 18 residues in the CDR3. CDR1 and CDR2 from the germline V gene are SGHTA and FQGNSA.

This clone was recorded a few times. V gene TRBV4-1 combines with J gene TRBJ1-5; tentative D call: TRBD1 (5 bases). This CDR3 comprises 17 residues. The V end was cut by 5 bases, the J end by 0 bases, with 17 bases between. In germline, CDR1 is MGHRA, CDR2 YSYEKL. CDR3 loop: CASSSPQGTISNQPQHF. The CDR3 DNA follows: TGCGCCAGCAGCTCCCCCCAGGGAACGATTAGCAATCAGCCCCAGCATTTT.

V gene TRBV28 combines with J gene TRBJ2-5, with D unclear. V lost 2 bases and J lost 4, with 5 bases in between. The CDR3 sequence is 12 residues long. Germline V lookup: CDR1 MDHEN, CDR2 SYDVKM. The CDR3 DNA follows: TGTGCCAGCAGTTTACTCGGAGAGACCCAGTACTTC. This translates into CASSLLGETQYF.

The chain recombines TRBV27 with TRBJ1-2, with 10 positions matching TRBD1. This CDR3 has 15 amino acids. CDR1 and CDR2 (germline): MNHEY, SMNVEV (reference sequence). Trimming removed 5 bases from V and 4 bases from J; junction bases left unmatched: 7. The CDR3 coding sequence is TGTGCCAGCAGTCCATCGACAGGGGGCGCCTATGGCTACACCTTC. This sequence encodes CASSPSTGGAYGYTF.

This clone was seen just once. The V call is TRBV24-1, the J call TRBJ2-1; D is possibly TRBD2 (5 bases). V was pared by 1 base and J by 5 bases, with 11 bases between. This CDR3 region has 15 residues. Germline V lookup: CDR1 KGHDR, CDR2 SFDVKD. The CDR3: CATSDFGDYHNEQFF. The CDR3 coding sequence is TGTGCCACCAGTGATTTCGGGGATTATCACAATGAGCAGTTCTTC.

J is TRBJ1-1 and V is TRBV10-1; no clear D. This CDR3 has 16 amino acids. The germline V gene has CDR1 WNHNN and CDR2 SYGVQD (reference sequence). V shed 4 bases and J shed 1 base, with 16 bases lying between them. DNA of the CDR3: TGCGCCAGCAGTGGGCTTATACCAGAAGAGAACACTGAAGCTTTCTTT. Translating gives CASSGLIPEENTEAFF.

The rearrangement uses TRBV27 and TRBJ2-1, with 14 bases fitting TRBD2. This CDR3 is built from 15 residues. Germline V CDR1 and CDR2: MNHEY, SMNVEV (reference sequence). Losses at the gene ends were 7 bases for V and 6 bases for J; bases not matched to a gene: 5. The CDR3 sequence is CASTHGTSGSNEQFF. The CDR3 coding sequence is TGTGCCAGCACCCACGGGACTAGCGGGAGCAATGAGCAGTTCTTC.

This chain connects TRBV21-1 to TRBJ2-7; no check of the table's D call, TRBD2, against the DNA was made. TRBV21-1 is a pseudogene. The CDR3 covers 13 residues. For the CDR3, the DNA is TGTGCCGGTAGTAGCGGGCGAAACTACGAGCAGTACTTC. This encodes CAGSSGRNYEQYF.

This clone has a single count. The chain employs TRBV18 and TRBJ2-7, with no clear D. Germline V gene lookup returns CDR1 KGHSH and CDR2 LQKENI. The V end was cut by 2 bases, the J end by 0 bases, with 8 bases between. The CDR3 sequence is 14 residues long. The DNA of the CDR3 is TGTGCCAGCTCACCAGGGCTCCACTCCTACGAGCAGTACTTC. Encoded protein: CASSPGLHSYEQYF.

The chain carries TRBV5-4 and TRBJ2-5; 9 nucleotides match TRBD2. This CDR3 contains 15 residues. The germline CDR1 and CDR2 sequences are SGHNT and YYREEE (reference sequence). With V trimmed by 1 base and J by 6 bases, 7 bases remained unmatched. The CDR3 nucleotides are TGTGCCAGCAGCTTGCTGGCGGGAGGGCCTAAGACCCAGTACTTC. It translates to CASSLLAGGPKTQYF.

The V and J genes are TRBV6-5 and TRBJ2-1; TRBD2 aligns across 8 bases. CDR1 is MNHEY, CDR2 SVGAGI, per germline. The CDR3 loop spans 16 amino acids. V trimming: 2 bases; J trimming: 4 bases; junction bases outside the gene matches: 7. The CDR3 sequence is CASSYGASGPYNEQFF. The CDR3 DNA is TGTGCCAGCAGTTACGGCGCTAGCGGGCCTTACAATGAGCAGTTCTTC.

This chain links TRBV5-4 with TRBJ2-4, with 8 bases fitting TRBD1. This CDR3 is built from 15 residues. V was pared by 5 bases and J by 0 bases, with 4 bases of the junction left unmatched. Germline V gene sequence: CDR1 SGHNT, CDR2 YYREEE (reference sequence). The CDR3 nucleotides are TGTGCCAGCAGAACGACAGGGGTAGCCAAAAACATTCAGTACTTC. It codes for CASRTTGVAKNIQYF.